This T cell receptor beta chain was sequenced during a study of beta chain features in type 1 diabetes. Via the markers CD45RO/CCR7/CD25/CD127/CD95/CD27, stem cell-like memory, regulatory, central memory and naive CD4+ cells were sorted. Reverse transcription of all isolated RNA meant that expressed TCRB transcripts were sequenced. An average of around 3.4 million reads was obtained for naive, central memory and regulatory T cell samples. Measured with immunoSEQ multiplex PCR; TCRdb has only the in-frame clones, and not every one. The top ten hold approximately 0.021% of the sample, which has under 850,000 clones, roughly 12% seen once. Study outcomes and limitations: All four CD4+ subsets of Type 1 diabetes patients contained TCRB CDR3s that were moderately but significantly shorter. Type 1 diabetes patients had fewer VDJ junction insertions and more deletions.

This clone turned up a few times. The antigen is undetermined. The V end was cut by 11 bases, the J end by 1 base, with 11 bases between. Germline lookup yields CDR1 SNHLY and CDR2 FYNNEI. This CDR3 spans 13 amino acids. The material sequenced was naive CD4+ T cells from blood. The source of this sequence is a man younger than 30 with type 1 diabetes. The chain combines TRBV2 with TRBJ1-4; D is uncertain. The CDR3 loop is CASLEETNEKLFF. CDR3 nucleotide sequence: TGTGCCTCTTTGGAGGAAACTAATGAAAAACTGTTTTTT.